This is a list of T cell receptor beta chains from one sample in a study of identical twins. In TCRdb, the 5' RACE reads were re-called with MiXCR into one record per CDR3 protein. The repertoire holds under 900,000 distinct CDR3 sequences, with about 20% as singletons. The same sample was also used in a study of T cells expressing NK-cell markers.

The source material was PBMCs. These receptors were obtained from a woman younger than 30 in good health. Each CDR3 is given with its conserved first and last residue. Clone sizes are given selectively: once, few, many, or a class where the clone is expanded.

cdr3_aa cdr3_length clone_size j_call v_call
CASSSPGEQYF 11 many TRBJ2-7 TRBV12-3/TRBV12-4
CASSSGQGRYNEQFF 15 few TRBJ2-1 TRBV5-5
CASSLTGGGYTDTQYF 16 NA TRBJ2-3 TRBV5-6
CATSRELGGRYNEQFF 16 NA TRBJ2-1 TRBV15
CSAGGGVQPQHF 12 NA TRBJ1-5 TRBV20-1
CASSVRTGLAGLETQYF 17 once TRBJ2-5 TRBV5-1
CSAQGETTQFF 11 few TRBJ2-1 TRBV20-1
CSANKPHMSPYEQYF 15 NA TRBJ2-7 TRBV20-1
CASSLGIRGLADTQYF 16 NA TRBJ2-3 TRBV12-3/TRBV12-4
CASSQGTSGPREQYF 15 NA TRBJ2-7 TRBV4-3
CSAWEPGLAGNEQYF 15 NA TRBJ2-7 TRBV29-1
CAIRGQGEEKLFF 13 few TRBJ1-4 TRBV10-3
CSARDPTKGTGEAGELFF 18 few TRBJ2-2 TRBV20-1
CASSLGQGPDTQYF 14 many TRBJ2-3 TRBV7-9
CSVEDPERLNTGELFF 16 NA TRBJ2-2 TRBV29-1
CSANLRGAETQYF 13 NA TRBJ2-5 TRBV20-1
CASSPIIGYEQYF 13 NA TRBJ2-7 TRBV4-3
CASSPDGDTQYF 12 few TRBJ2-3 TRBV6-5
CASGRDYGYTF 11 many TRBJ1-2 TRBV27
CASSYGFVGTDYNEQFF 17 few TRBJ2-1 TRBV6-5
CASSFGLGRNEKLFF 15 few TRBJ1-4 TRBV12-3/TRBV12-4
CASSYEGRGETQYF 14 NA TRBJ2-5 TRBV6-5